The TCR beta chain under discussion was sequenced for a study of T cells after yellow fever vaccination. The CDR3 sequence is 16 residues long. V gave up 0 bases and J gave up 9 bases; unmatched junction bases: 8. Germline V CDR1 and CDR2: DFQATT, SNEGSKA (reference sequence). 5'RACE template switching generated TCR cDNA, adding a universal primer site and UMIs. TCRdb re-called the 5' RACE reads through MiXCR, storing one row per CDR3 protein. This table holds about 340,000 distinct CDR3 sequences, 9.5% to 15% found once. The chain is built from TRBV20-1 and TRBJ1-6; 10 positions agree with TRBD1. The sequenced sample was CD4+ T cells sorted from PBMCs, obtained 15 days after the yellow fever booster vaccination. The receptor was derived from a man aged 18 to 35 who received the YFV17D yellow fever vaccine. The CDR3 sequence: CSARDLGGTGVSPLHF. The DNA of the CDR3 is TGCAGTGCTAGAGACCTGGGGGGGACAGGGGTTTCACCCCTCCACTTT.